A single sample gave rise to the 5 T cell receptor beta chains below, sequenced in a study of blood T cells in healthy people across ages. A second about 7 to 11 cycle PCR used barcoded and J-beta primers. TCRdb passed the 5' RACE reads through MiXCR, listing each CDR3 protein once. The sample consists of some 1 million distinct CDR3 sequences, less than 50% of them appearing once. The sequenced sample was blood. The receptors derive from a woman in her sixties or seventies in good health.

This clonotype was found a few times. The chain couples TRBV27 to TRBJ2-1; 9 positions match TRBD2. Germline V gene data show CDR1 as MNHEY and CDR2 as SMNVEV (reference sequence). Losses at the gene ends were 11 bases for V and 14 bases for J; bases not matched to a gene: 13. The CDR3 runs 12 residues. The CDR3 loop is CADPGLAPGEFF. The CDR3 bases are TGTGCCGATCCGGGACTAGCCCCGGGGGAGTTCTTC.

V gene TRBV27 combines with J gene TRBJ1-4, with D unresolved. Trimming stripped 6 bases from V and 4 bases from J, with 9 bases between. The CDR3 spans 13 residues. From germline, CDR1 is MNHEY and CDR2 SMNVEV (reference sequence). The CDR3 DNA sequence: TGTGCCAGCAGGAGGGTATATAATGAAAAACTGTTTTTT. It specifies CASRRVYNEKLFF.

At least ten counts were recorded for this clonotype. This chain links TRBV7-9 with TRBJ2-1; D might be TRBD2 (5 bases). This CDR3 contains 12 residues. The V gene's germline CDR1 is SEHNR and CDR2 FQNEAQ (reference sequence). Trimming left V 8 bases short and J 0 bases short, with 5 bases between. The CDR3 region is CASAGSYNEQFF. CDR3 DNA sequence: TGTGCCAGCGCGGGCTCCTACAATGAGCAGTTCTTC.

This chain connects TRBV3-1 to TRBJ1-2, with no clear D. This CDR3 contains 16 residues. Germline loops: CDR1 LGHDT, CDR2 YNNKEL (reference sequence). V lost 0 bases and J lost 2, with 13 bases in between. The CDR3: CASSQDRSAGNYGYTF. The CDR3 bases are TGTGCCAGCAGCCAAGATCGATCGGCCGGAAACTATGGCTACACCTTC.

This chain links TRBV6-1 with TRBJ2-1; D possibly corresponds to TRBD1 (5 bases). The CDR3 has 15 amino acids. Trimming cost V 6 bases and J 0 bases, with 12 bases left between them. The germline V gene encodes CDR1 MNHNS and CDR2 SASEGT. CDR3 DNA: TGTGCCAGCAGGGAGCCCAGGGTCTCCTACAATGAGCAGTTCTTC. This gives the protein CASREPRVSYNEQFF.